Each of the 27 T cell receptor beta chains below was sequenced from the same sample in a study of T-cell reconstitution after alpha-beta-depleted transplantation in children. This sample's TCRbeta library carried unique molecular identifier barcodes. Using its own MiXCR run on the PCR reads, TCRdb lists one record per CDR3 protein. The sample holds around 680,000 distinct CDR3 sequences; roughly 15% are singletons and the top ten take about 1.1%. Sequences were derived from PBMCs from the stem cell graft donor, sampled from the stem cell graft. The receptors were gathered from a human donor who donated a stem cell graft to a child with acute myeloid leukemia.

This clonotype showed up many times. J is TRBJ2-1 and V is TRBV20-1; D might be TRBD2 (6 bases). Per germline, CDR1 DFQATT and CDR2 SNEGSKA (reference sequence). Trimming cost V 6 bases and J 4 bases, with 16 bases left between them. The CDR3 consists of 14 residues. CDR3 region: CSAQRRDFYNEQFF. DNA for the CDR3: TGCAGTGCCCAGAGACGGGACTTTTACAATGAGCAGTTCTTC.

The rearrangement links TRBV11-2 to TRBJ1-5; D may be TRBD1 (5 bases). The CDR3 has 18 amino acids. Germline V gene lookup returns CDR1 SGHAT and CDR2 FQNNGV. V was trimmed by 4 bases and J by 0 bases, leaving 19 bases between them. This chain's CDR3 is CASSSTGQGLSSNQPQHF. CDR3 in DNA: TGTGCCAGCAGCTCCACTGGGCAGGGACTAAGTAGCAATCAGCCCCAGCATTTT.

This clonotype has a count of ten or more. V and J are TRBV20-1 and TRBJ1-2, with D possibly matching TRBD1 (5 bases). The germline gives CDR1 DFQATT, CDR2 SNEGSKA (reference sequence). V gave up 0 bases and J gave up 4 bases, with 12 bases separating them. This CDR3 is built from 14 residues. CDR3 in amino acids: CSARDLTALYGYTF. In nucleotides, the CDR3 is TGCAGTGCTAGAGATTTGACAGCGCTCTATGGCTACACCTTC.

V is TRBV7-2 and J is TRBJ2-3; D is possibly TRBD1 (6 bases). CDR1 SGHTA and CDR2 FQGNSA come from the germline V gene. V lost 2 bases and J lost 0, with 9 bases in between. The CDR3 runs 15 residues. In DNA, the CDR3 is TGTGCCAGCAGCTTAATCGGACAGAGCACAGATACGCAGTATTTT. Translating gives CASSLIGQSTDTQYF. Full variable domain (rest looked up from reference TRBV7-2 and TRBJ2-3): GAGVSQSPSNKVTEKGKDVELRCDPISGHTALYWYRQSLGQGLEFLIYFQGNSAPDKSGLPSDRFSAERTGGSVSTLTIQRTQQEDSAVYLCASSLIGQSTDTQYFGPGTRLTVL.

This chain links TRBV5-1 with TRBJ2-4; TRBD1 aligns across 7 bases. CDR1 SGHRS and CDR2 YFSETQ come from the germline V gene. The CDR3 sequence is 19 residues long. The junction had 19 bases not matched to a gene; V was cut back by 7 bases and J by 0 bases. DNA of the CDR3: TGCGCCAGCCACCTAGGGGGCGGAGGAAGACGGGTAGCCAAAAACATTCAGTACTTC. This codes for CASHLGGGGRRVAKNIQYF.

In DNA form, the CDR3 reads TGTGCCAGCAGCGTAGATCAGATTGCTAACTATGGCTACACCTTC. Its translation: CASSVDQIANYGYTF. This chain uses TRBV9 with TRBJ1-2; D is unclear. V lost 0 bases and J lost 0, with 9 bases in between. This CDR3 contains 15 residues. Germline assignment: CDR1 SGDLS and CDR2 YYNGEE.

Many counts were recorded for this clonotype. The chain recombines TRBV6-1 with TRBJ2-5; 7 nucleotides agree with TRBD1. The V segment lost 6 bases and the J segment 3 bases; nucleotides outside the gene matches: 10. The CDR3 sequence is 15 residues long. Germline loops: CDR1 MNHNS, CDR2 SASEGT. CDR3: CASRIAGTDKETQYF. The DNA of the CDR3 is TGTGCCAGCAGGATCGCCGGGACAGATAAAGAGACCCAGTACTTC.

This clonotype occurred many times. The rearrangement links TRBV20-1 to TRBJ1-5, with D possibly matching TRBD1 (5 bases). The CDR3 runs 14 residues. V dropped 1 base and J dropped 6 bases, with 13 bases sitting between them. Germline values: CDR1 DFQATT, CDR2 SNEGSKA (reference sequence). CDR3 in DNA: TGCAGTGCTAGAGCAGGGAGAGGGGTTCAGCCCCAGCATTTT. It encodes CSARAGRGVQPQHF.

This rearrangement joins TRBV7-6 to TRBJ2-1; 10 nucleotides line up with TRBD2. V shed 6 bases, J shed 0 bases, and the junction held 5 bases outside the gene matches. Per the germline V gene, CDR1 is SGHVS and CDR2 is FNYEAQ. The CDR3 length is 16 residues. The CDR3 DNA is TGTGCCAGCAGTTCTAGCGGGGGAGACTCCTACAATGAGCAGTTCTTC. The encoded protein is CASSSSGGDSYNEQFF.

This clonotype occurred many times. The chain has TRBV20-1 and TRBJ2-7, with 7 bases lining up with TRBD1. V lost 5 bases and J lost 5; bases outside the gene matches: 6. From germline, CDR1 is DFQATT and CDR2 SNEGSKA (reference sequence). This CDR3 contains 12 residues. CDR3 sequence (DNA): TGCAGTGCTTACGGAGGACAGGACGAGCAGTACGTC. Protein sequence: CSAYGGQDEQYV.

This clonotype was counted ten times or more. This chain connects TRBV29-1 to TRBJ2-2; 8 bases line up with TRBD1. With V trimmed by 0 bases and J by 2 bases, 8 bases remained unmatched. The CDR3 loop spans 17 amino acids. Germline CDR1 SQVTM, CDR2 ANQGSEA. The CDR3 DNA reads as TGCAGCGTTGAAGACCGGAGGACAGGGATAAACACCGGGGAGCTGTTTTTT. Protein sequence: CSVEDRRTGINTGELFF.

This clonotype was detected ten times or more. This chain joins TRBV7-2 and TRBJ1-4; a weak D match, TRBD1 (5 bases). V lost 5 bases to trimming and J lost 6 bases, with 13 bases between them. From germline, CDR1 is SGHTA and CDR2 FQGNSA. This CDR3 has 14 residues. The CDR3 loop is CASSQRQRDEKLFF. Written as DNA, the CDR3 is TGTGCCAGCAGCCAACGACAGAGGGATGAAAAACTGTTTTTT. Based on the CDR3 plus reference TRBV7-2 and TRBJ1-4, the full variable domain is GAGVSQSPSNKVTEKGKDVELRCDPISGHTALYWYRQSLGQGLEFLIYFQGNSAPDKSGLPSDRFSAERTGGSVSTLTIQRTQQEDSAVYLCASSQRQRDEKLFFGSGTQLSVL.

The genes are TRBV5-1 and TRBJ2-2; TRBD2 matches at 9 bases. Trimming removed 4 bases from V and 3 bases from J; junction bases left unmatched: 4. CDR3 length: 15 amino acids. Germline CDR1 is SGHRS and CDR2 is YFSETQ. Here the CDR3 DNA reads TGCGCCAGCAGCGCCCTAGCGGGGTACACCGGGGAGCTGTTTTTT. Translation gives CASSALAGYTGELFF.

This clonotype was recorded a few times. The chain employs TRBV4-2 and TRBJ1-5; D is ambiguous. The V gene's germline CDR1 is LGHNA and CDR2 YNFKEQ. CDR3 size: 16 residues. V was cut by 0 bases and J by 0 bases, with 9 bases left in between. CDR3 protein: CASSQEGPYSNQPQHF. The CDR3 DNA reads TGTGCCAGCAGCCAAGAAGGTCCTTATAGCAATCAGCCCCAGCATTTT.

This clonotype has at least ten counts. V is TRBV20-1 and J is TRBJ1-3, with D uncertain. This CDR3 has 14 residues. Germline V gene data show CDR1 as DFQATT and CDR2 as SNEGSKA (reference sequence). V was shortened by 0 bases and J by 0 bases, with 6 bases between the two germline ends. DNA of the CDR3: TGCAGTGCTAGAGAGTCAGTCTCTGGAAACACCATATATTTT. Translation: CSARESVSGNTIYF.

This clonotype was picked up a small number of times. The chain uses TRBV30 and TRBJ1-6; D perhaps matches TRBD1 (5 bases). CDR1 and CDR2 (germline): GTSNPN, SVGIG (reference sequence). The germline V and J ends were trimmed by 4 bases and 10 bases, with 14 bases remaining between them. The CDR3 has 13 amino acids. CDR3 region: CAWTRGPNSPLHF. CDR3 sequence (DNA): TGTGCCTGGACTCGGGGCCCCAACTCACCCCTCCACTTT.

In this sample, this clonotype turned up many times. The chain employs TRBV12-3 or TRBV12-4 and TRBJ2-5; D is perhaps TRBD1 or TRBD2 (6 bases each). Deletions cut 5 bases from V and 9 bases from J, with 16 bases between. This CDR3 region has 13 residues. The CDR3, as DNA: TGTGCCAGCAGTCTGGGGCGGAGGGGGGCCCAGTACTTC. It is translated as CASSLGRRGAQYF.

This clonotype was recorded many times. This chain joins TRBV20-1 and TRBJ2-2; 12 bases agree with TRBD2. From germline, CDR1 is DFQATT and CDR2 SNEGSKA (reference sequence). The trim removed 5 bases at V and 5 bases at J, leaving 15 bases unmatched. This CDR3 spans 18 amino acids. The CDR3 DNA reads as TGCAGTGCTCCCAAGCAATCCGGACTAGCGGGAACTACCGGGGAGCTGTTTTTT. Encoded protein: CSAPKQSGLAGTTGELFF.

The chain is built from TRBV3-1 and TRBJ2-7, with 9 positions matching TRBD2. Per the germline V gene, CDR1 is LGHDT and CDR2 is YNNKEL (reference sequence). The trim removed 0 bases at V and 0 bases at J, leaving 3 bases unmatched. The CDR3 is made up of 16 amino acids. The DNA of the CDR3 is TGTGCCAGCAGCCAAGATGGACTAGCGAACTCCTACGAGCAGTACTTC. Translation gives CASSQDGLANSYEQYF.

This clonotype was counted only a few times. V gene TRBV28 combines with J gene TRBJ1-6, with D tentatively TRBD1 (5 bases). The germline V and J ends were trimmed by 6 bases and 6 bases, with 18 bases remaining between them. The germline gives CDR1 MDHEN, CDR2 SYDVKM. This CDR3 spans 16 amino acids. The CDR3 reads CASRVAGGLTNSPLHF. CDR3 DNA: TGTGCCAGCAGAGTCGCCGGGGGACTTACTAATTCACCCCTCCACTTT.

This clonotype was counted ten times or more. This chain connects TRBV20-1 to TRBJ1-2; tentative D call: TRBD1 (5 bases). CDR1 is DFQATT, CDR2 SNEGSKA, per germline (reference sequence). The CDR3 consists of 13 residues. V was pared by 0 bases and J by 2 bases, with 7 bases between. CDR3 DNA: TGCAGTGCTAGAGATTCAGGGAACTATGGCTACACCTTC. Translation: CSARDSGNYGYTF.

This clonotype was seen repeatedly, ten times or more. The chain uses TRBV24-1 and TRBJ1-5; unclear D gene. From germline, CDR1 is KGHDR and CDR2 SFDVKD. The germline V and J ends were trimmed by 3 bases and 5 bases, with 10 bases remaining between them. This CDR3 comprises 14 residues. CDR3 region: CATSDGWEDQPQHF. As DNA, the CDR3 is TGTGCCACCAGTGATGGGTGGGAGGATCAGCCCCAGCATTTT.

This clonotype was counted ten times or more. The chain employs TRBV12-3 or TRBV12-4 and TRBJ1-4; maybe TRBD1 (5 bases). Trimming removed 5 bases at V and 8 bases at J, with 12 bases between. The CDR3 covers 13 residues. The chain's CDR3 is CASSRDGGEKLFF. In DNA, the CDR3 is TGTGCCAGCAGTAGGGACGGAGGCGAAAAACTGTTTTTT.

V usage is TRBV6-2 or TRBV6-3 and J usage is TRBJ1-5; unclear D gene. The CDR3 covers 14 residues. Trimming took 7 bases from V and 3 from J, leaving 13 bases between them. The germline gives CDR1 MNHEY, CDR2 SVGEGT. In DNA, the CDR3 is TGTGCCAGCAAAGGACCGATCCCCAATCAGCCCCAGCATTTT. Translating it yields CASKGPIPNQPQHF.

This clonotype was counted at least ten times. J is TRBJ1-2 and V is TRBV29-1, with D possibly TRBD1 on 5 matching bases. Trimming took off 5 bases at V and 6 bases at J, with 16 bases between the two ends. Per the germline V gene, CDR1 is SQVTM and CDR2 is ANQGSEA. This CDR3 spans 13 amino acids. The CDR3 protein is CSVRAWGNDGYTF. The CDR3 DNA reads as TGCAGCGTTAGAGCCTGGGGCAACGATGGCTACACCTTC.

The genes are TRBV5-6 and TRBJ2-4; possibly TRBD2 for D (6 bases). This CDR3 contains 18 residues. V lost 4 bases and J lost 7, with 27 bases in between. Germline CDR1 and CDR2: SGHDT and YYEEEE. The DNA for the CDR3 is TGTGCCAGCAGCCAGGGAGGATCGGCTGAGGGCTTCCAGAACATTCAGTACTTC. This translates into CASSQGGSAEGFQNIQYF.

This clonotype appeared many times. This chain joins TRBV20-1 and TRBJ1-5, with D unclear. The CDR3 consists of 13 residues. CDR1 is DFQATT and CDR2 is SNEGSKA in the germline V gene (reference sequence). Trimming removed 3 bases from V and 10 bases from J, with 16 bases in between. CDR3 DNA: TGCAGTGCTAGTGTGCACGATACTAACCCCCAGCATTTT. The encoded protein is CSASVHDTNPQHF.